This is a list of T cell receptor beta chains from one sample in a study of regulatory T cells in long-lasting Graves disease. TCRdb re-derived calls from the multiplex PCR reads in MiXCR, one entry per CDR3 protein. The repertoire holds 350,000 to 400,000 distinct CDR3 sequences, around 15% seen once, with about 19% in the top ten. This sample was shared with a second study, whose subject was T cells in Graves' hyperthyroidism and ophthalmopathy.

The sample was peripheral blood mononuclear cells (PBMCs), taken at new diagnosis, from a patient treated with antithyroid drugs. These receptors were taken from a woman in her late teens or twenties with Graves disease. Each CDR3 is given with its conserved first and last residue. The order of the fields is CDR3 protein, CDR3 DNA, J gene, clone size, CDR3 length, D gene, V gene. D genes are given only for firm matches. The size of a clone is reported for some rows only, either as once, few or many, or as a class for expanded clones.

CDR3aa: CASSLGALGTQYF
CDR3nt: TGTGCCAGCAGCTTAGGGGCCCTGGGGACCCAGTACTTC
j_gene: TRBJ2-5
abundance: many
len: 13
d_gene: -
v_gene: TRBV7-2

CDR3aa: CASSLGITGGGEAFF
CDR3nt: TGTGCCAGCAGCTTAGGAATAACAGGGGGAGGTGAAGCTTTCTTT
j_gene: TRBJ1-1
abundance: many
len: 15
d_gene: TRBD1
v_gene: TRBV11-2

CDR3aa: CSVGHGISSYNEQFF
CDR3nt: TGCAGCGTTGGTCACGGGATTAGCTCCTACAATGAGCAGTTCTTC
j_gene: TRBJ2-1
abundance: -
len: 15
d_gene: -
v_gene: TRBV29-1

CDR3aa: CASLTPTNEKLFF
CDR3nt: TGTGCCAGCTTGACACCAACTAATGAAAAACTGTTTTTT
j_gene: TRBJ1-4
abundance: many
len: 13
d_gene: -
v_gene: TRBV2

CDR3aa: CASSLNPRDEQFF
CDR3nt: TGTGCCAGCAGCTTAAACCCCCGGGATGAGCAGTTCTTC
j_gene: TRBJ2-1
abundance: many
len: 13
d_gene: -
v_gene: TRBV7-2

CDR3aa: CASSEDRGGTQYF
CDR3nt: TGTGCCAGCAGCGAGGACAGGGGTGGCACGCAGTATTTT
j_gene: TRBJ2-3
abundance: many
len: 13
d_gene: TRBD1
v_gene: TRBV3-1

CDR3aa: CSAPRTYSNQPQHF
CDR3nt: TGCAGCGCCCCGAGGACTTATAGCAATCAGCCCCAGCATTTT
j_gene: TRBJ1-5
abundance: -
len: 14
d_gene: -
v_gene: TRBV29-1

CDR3aa: CAWSPGLDGSDTQYF
CDR3nt: TGTGCCTGGAGTCCGGGACTAGATGGGTCCGATACGCAGTATTTT
j_gene: TRBJ2-3
abundance: many
len: 15
d_gene: TRBD2
v_gene: TRBV30

CDR3aa: CATRDGQGDSPLHF
CDR3nt: TGTGCCACCAGGGACGGACAGGGGGACTCACCCCTCCACTTT
j_gene: TRBJ1-6
abundance: many
len: 14
d_gene: TRBD1
v_gene: TRBV10-3

CDR3aa: CASSKTGGISVAFF
CDR3nt: TGCGCCAGCAGTAAGACAGGGGGCATTTCCGTTGCTTTCTTT
j_gene: TRBJ1-1
abundance: many
len: 14
d_gene: TRBD1
v_gene: TRBV10-2

CDR3aa: CATSVDRGGYGYTF
CDR3nt: TGTGCCACCAGCGTTGACAGGGGTGGATATGGCTACACCTTC
j_gene: TRBJ1-2
abundance: few
len: 14
d_gene: TRBD1
v_gene: TRBV15

CDR3aa: CASSEDSLMNTGELFF
CDR3nt: TGTGCCAGCAGCGAGGACAGCCTGATGAACACCGGGGAGCTGTTTTTT
j_gene: TRBJ2-2
abundance: many
len: 16
d_gene: -
v_gene: TRBV9

CDR3aa: CASSLRGAPFGGYTF
CDR3nt: TGTGCCAGCAGTTTGCGGGGGGCGCCGTTCGGTGGCTACACCTTC
j_gene: TRBJ1-2
abundance: many
len: 15
d_gene: -
v_gene: TRBV12-3/TRBV12-4

CDR3aa: CASSISETQYF
CDR3nt: TGTGCCAGTAGTATATCGGAGACCCAGTACTTC
j_gene: TRBJ2-5
abundance: -
len: 11
d_gene: -
v_gene: TRBV19

CDR3aa: CASRLGAGNYEQYF
CDR3nt: TGTGCCAGCAGGCTTGGGGCAGGGAACTACGAGCAGTACTTC
j_gene: TRBJ2-7
abundance: many
len: 14
d_gene: -
v_gene: TRBV7-9

CDR3aa: CASSLQGSGEKLFF
CDR3nt: TGTGCCAGCAGTTTACAGGGATCGGGAGAAAAACTGTTTTTT
j_gene: TRBJ1-4
abundance: -
len: 14
d_gene: -
v_gene: TRBV28

CDR3aa: CASSSDGMRDTQYF
CDR3nt: TGTGCCAGCAGTTCTGACGGAATGAGAGATACGCAGTATTTT
j_gene: TRBJ2-3
abundance: many
len: 14
d_gene: -
v_gene: TRBV2

CDR3aa: CASRLTVSNQPQHF
CDR3nt: TGTGCCAGCAGACTAACAGTTAGCAATCAGCCCCAGCATTTT
j_gene: TRBJ1-5
abundance: few
len: 14
d_gene: -
v_gene: TRBV6-1

CDR3aa: CASRSTAWEGNEQFF
CDR3nt: TGTGCCAGCCGCAGCACGGCCTGGGAGGGGAATGAGCAGTTCTTC
j_gene: TRBJ2-1
abundance: -
len: 15
d_gene: TRBD2
v_gene: TRBV6-2/TRBV6-3

CDR3aa: CASSPPGSYNEQFF
CDR3nt: TGTGCCAGCAGCCCCCCGGGGTCGTACAATGAGCAGTTCTTC
j_gene: TRBJ2-1
abundance: many
len: 14
d_gene: -
v_gene: TRBV3-1

CDR3aa: CASSVTGTGGFSWGYTF
CDR3nt: TGTGCCAGCAGTGTCACCGGGACAGGGGGCTTCTCTTGGGGCTACACCTTC
j_gene: TRBJ1-2
abundance: few
len: 17
d_gene: TRBD1
v_gene: TRBV27

CDR3aa: CASSILFRRSRFNYGYTF
CDR3nt: TGTGCCAGTAGTATTTTATTTCGTCGGTCCAGGTTCAACTATGGCTACACCTTC
j_gene: TRBJ1-2
abundance: -
len: 18
d_gene: -
v_gene: TRBV19

CDR3aa: CASSTVYEQYF
CDR3nt: TGTGCCAGTAGTACCGTCTACGAGCAGTACTTC
j_gene: TRBJ2-7
abundance: -
len: 11
d_gene: -
v_gene: TRBV19

CDR3aa: CASSQDYRTRNPTGRLEELFF
CDR3nt: TGCGCCAGCAGCCAAGATTACCGAACCAGGAACCCGACAGGGCGACTAGAGGAGCTGTTTTTT
j_gene: TRBJ2-2
abundance: -
len: 21
d_gene: -
v_gene: TRBV4-1

CDR3aa: CSVVGQGDEQYF
CDR3nt: TGCAGCGTTGTGGGACAGGGTGACGAGCAGTACTTC
j_gene: TRBJ2-7
abundance: -
len: 12
d_gene: TRBD1
v_gene: TRBV29-1

CDR3aa: CASSLDRDIQYF
CDR3nt: TGTGCCAGCAGCTTAGACCGGGACATTCAGTACTTC
j_gene: TRBJ2-4
abundance: many
len: 12
d_gene: -
v_gene: TRBV11-2

CDR3aa: CASKQREYEAFF
CDR3nt: TGTGCCAGTAAACAGAGGGAATATGAAGCTTTCTTT
j_gene: TRBJ1-1
abundance: -
len: 12
d_gene: -
v_gene: TRBV19

CDR3aa: CASTHRQGGTDTQYF
CDR3nt: TGTGCCAGTACCCACCGACAGGGAGGCACAGATACGCAGTATTTT
j_gene: TRBJ2-3
abundance: -
len: 15
d_gene: TRBD1
v_gene: TRBV19

CDR3aa: CSASHGGSSETQYF
CDR3nt: TGCAGTGCTAGCCACGGGGGAAGCTCAGAGACCCAGTACTTC
j_gene: TRBJ2-5
abundance: many
len: 14
d_gene: -
v_gene: TRBV20-1

CDR3aa: CASRVVQGAYEQYF
CDR3nt: TGTGCCAGCAGGGTGGTCCAGGGGGCATACGAGCAGTACTTC
j_gene: TRBJ2-7
abundance: many
len: 14
d_gene: TRBD1
v_gene: TRBV27

CDR3aa: CASSLRTGNSPLHF
CDR3nt: TGTGCCAGCAGCTTACGGACCGGCAATTCACCCCTCCACTTT
j_gene: TRBJ1-6
abundance: -
len: 14
d_gene: -
v_gene: TRBV5-4

CDR3aa: CSATPPRSWLGPQYF
CDR3nt: TGCAGTGCTACCCCCCCCCGTAGCTGGTTAGGTCCGCAGTATTTT
j_gene: TRBJ2-3
abundance: many
len: 15
d_gene: -
v_gene: TRBV20-1

CDR3aa: CASDRRLAPNNEQFF
CDR3nt: TGTGCCAGCGATCGAAGACTAGCGCCGAACAATGAGCAGTTCTTC
j_gene: TRBJ2-1
abundance: many
len: 15
d_gene: TRBD2
v_gene: TRBV2

CDR3aa: CASSKQGAQNTEAFF
CDR3nt: TGTGCCAGCAGTAAACAGGGGGCCCAGAACACCGAAGCTTTCTTT
j_gene: TRBJ1-1
abundance: -
len: 15
d_gene: TRBD1
v_gene: TRBV2

CDR3aa: CASSISGQGGSYEQYF
CDR3nt: TGTGCCAGTAGTATCTCCGGACAGGGAGGCTCCTACGAGCAGTACTTC
j_gene: TRBJ2-7
abundance: -
len: 16
d_gene: TRBD1
v_gene: TRBV19

CDR3aa: CASSSLRGQYNEQFF
CDR3nt: TGTGCCAGCAGTTCCCTCCGGGGACAGTACAATGAGCAGTTCTTC
j_gene: TRBJ2-1
abundance: many
len: 15
d_gene: TRBD1
v_gene: TRBV28

CDR3aa: CASGNEGQGDYEQYF
CDR3nt: TGCGCCAGCGGGAATGAGGGACAGGGAGACTACGAGCAGTACTTC
j_gene: TRBJ2-7
abundance: many
len: 15
d_gene: TRBD1
v_gene: TRBV5-1

CDR3aa: CASSTSRLAATGELFF
CDR3nt: TGTGCCAGCAGTACCAGTCGCCTAGCGGCGACCGGGGAGCTGTTTTTT
j_gene: TRBJ2-2
abundance: many
len: 16
d_gene: TRBD2
v_gene: TRBV6-1

CDR3aa: CAWAFRDRGLVEQYF
CDR3nt: TGTGCCTGGGCCTTCCGGGACAGGGGGCTAGTCGAGCAGTACTTC
j_gene: TRBJ2-7
abundance: many
len: 15
d_gene: TRBD1
v_gene: TRBV30

CDR3aa: CASSSSGTGWELFF
CDR3nt: TGCGCCAGCAGCTCTTCCGGGACAGGGTGGGAGCTGTTTTTT
j_gene: TRBJ2-2
abundance: few
len: 14
d_gene: TRBD1
v_gene: TRBV5-1